This TCR beta chain was sequenced for a study of cytomegalovirus exposure and HLA in healthy donors. General observations from the study: From TCR beta sequences, most subjects' HLA-A and HLA-B alleles were reportedly predicted accurately. Most TCR beta V segments were productive about 90% or about 30% of the time in an earlier analysis.

The trim removed 3 bases at V and 4 bases at J, leaving 15 bases unmatched. The CDR3 runs to 17 residues. Germline V gene sequence: CDR1 LNHNV, CDR2 YYDKDF (reference sequence). PCR involved 60 Vbeta and 13 Jbeta primers. Sequenced by immunoSEQ multiplex PCR; TCRdb stores in-frame clones only, minus some. This table has about 210,000 clones, nearly 80% appearing once. Turning to this clone: Its antigen is undetermined.

The source is a male donor in good health and CMV-seronegative. The J gene is TRBJ2-7, the V gene TRBV15, with 7 bases lining up with TRBD1. Source material: PBMCs. The CDR3 sequence: CATSSPNPTGKGYEQYF. DNA for the CDR3: TGTGCCACCAGCAGCCCCAATCCGACAGGGAAAGGATACGAGCAGTACTTC.